Shown below are 7 T cell receptor beta chains from a single sample sequenced in a study of CD8 T cells in ankylosing spondylitis. For these TCRs, the target antigens are not known. TCRdb called the 5' RACE reads again in MiXCR, with one record for every CDR3 protein. The top ten clones hold around 19% of a sample with fewer than 750,000 distinct CDR3 sequences, around 17% of them seen once. General study findings and limits: Made up of eight highly homologous variants, a TCR beta motif appeared characteristic of ankylosing spondylitis blood.

Sequenced: blood, either unsorted or a sorted T cell fraction (not recorded which). The receptors derive from a male donor with ankylosing spondylitis.

The chain is built from TRBV3-1 and TRBJ2-2; possibly TRBD2 for D (6 bases). V lost 5 bases to trimming and J lost 8 bases, with 21 bases between them. Germline V gene lookup returns CDR1 LGHDT and CDR2 YNNKEL (reference sequence). This CDR3 region has 16 residues. The CDR3 region has the DNA TGTGCCAGCAGCTATCGGACTAACGGAGCCTCGGGGGAGCTGTTTTTT. It translates to CASSYRTNGASGELFF.

V usage is TRBV27 and J usage is TRBJ1-6; D is uncertain. The CDR3 spans 16 residues. The germline V and J ends were trimmed by 7 bases and 0 bases, with 13 bases remaining between them. CDR1 and CDR2 from the germline V gene are MNHEY and SMNVEV (reference sequence). Here the CDR3 reads CASTYSVSSYNSPLHF. CDR3 sequence (DNA): TGTGCCAGCACTTACAGTGTAAGCTCCTATAATTCACCCCTCCACTTT.

The chain links TRBV11-2 to TRBJ2-2; the match to TRBD2 covers 9 bases. Germline-derived CDR1 and CDR2 are SGHAT and FQNNGV. V was clipped by 5 bases and J by 6 bases; unmatched bases: 10. The CDR3 extends over 16 amino acids. The CDR3 DNA follows: TGTGCCAGCAGCCCTAGGGTGCGGGGGGGCGCCGGGGAGCTGTTTTTT. Protein: CASSPRVRGGAGELFF.

The rearrangement links TRBV6-5 to TRBJ2-7; D might be TRBD2 (6 bases). The V end was cut by 0 bases, the J end by 5 bases, with 11 bases between. CDR3 length: 14 amino acids. Per the germline V gene, CDR1 is MNHEY and CDR2 is SVGAGI. In DNA form, the CDR3 reads TGTGCCAGCAGTTACTCGATGTCGGGGGACGAGCAGTACTTC. Amino acid sequence: CASSYSMSGDEQYF.

This clonotype was found a few times. The J gene is TRBJ1-5, the V gene TRBV20-1; D is uncertain. V was pared by 4 bases and J by 10 bases, with 5 bases between. This CDR3 spans 9 amino acids. The germline V gene encodes CDR1 DFQATT and CDR2 SNEGSKA (reference sequence). This chain's CDR3 is CSAKRPQHF. DNA for the CDR3: TGCAGTGCTAAACGACCCCAGCATTTT.

This rearrangement joins TRBV24-1 to TRBJ2-2, with D possibly TRBD1 on 6 matching bases. Germline V gene lookup returns CDR1 KGHDR and CDR2 SFDVKD. The CDR3 sequence is 14 residues long. Trimming took 6 bases from V and 0 from J, leaving 7 bases between them. CDR3 residues: CATSKGANTGELFF. As DNA, the CDR3 is TGTGCCACCAGTAAGGGGGCGAACACCGGGGAGCTGTTTTTT.

This clonotype was observed a handful of times. CDR3 in amino acids: CATKATSNSPLHF. For the CDR3, the DNA is TGTGCCACCAAGGCGACAAGTAATTCACCCCTCCACTTT. The V call is TRBV10-3, the J call TRBJ1-6; no definite D call. V was trimmed by 10 bases and J by 6 bases, leaving 13 bases between them. Germline V gives CDR1 ENHRY, CDR2 SYGVKD. CDR3 length: 13 residues.